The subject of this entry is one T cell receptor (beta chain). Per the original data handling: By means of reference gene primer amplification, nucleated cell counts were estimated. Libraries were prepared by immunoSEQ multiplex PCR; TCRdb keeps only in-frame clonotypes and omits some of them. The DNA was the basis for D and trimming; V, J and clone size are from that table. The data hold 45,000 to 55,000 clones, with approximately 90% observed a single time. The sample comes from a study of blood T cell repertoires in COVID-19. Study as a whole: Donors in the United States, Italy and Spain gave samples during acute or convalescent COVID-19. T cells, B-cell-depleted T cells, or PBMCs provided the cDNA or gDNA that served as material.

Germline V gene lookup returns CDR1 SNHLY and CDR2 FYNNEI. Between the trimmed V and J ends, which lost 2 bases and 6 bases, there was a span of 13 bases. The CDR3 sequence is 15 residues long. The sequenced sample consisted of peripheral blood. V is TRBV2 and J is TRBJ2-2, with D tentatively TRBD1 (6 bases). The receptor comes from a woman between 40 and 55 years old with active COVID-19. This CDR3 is CASSEIVGAPGELFF. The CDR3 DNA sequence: TGTGCCAGCAGTGAAATAGTGGGGGCGCCCGGGGAGCTGTTTTTT.